The 15 T cell receptor beta chains below come from one sample, sequenced in a study of blood T cell repertoires in COVID-19. Libraries were prepared by immunoSEQ multiplex PCR; TCRdb keeps only in-frame clonotypes and omits some of them. The data show 150,000 to 190,000 clones, with 75% to 85% seen just once and approximately 9.4% held by the top ten. The sequenced sample was peripheral blood. Receptor source: a woman between 50 and 59 years old with acute or convalescent COVID-19.

The CDR3 is CASSFQSGRGTHYEQYF. The CDR3 DNA reads TGTGCCAGCAGCTTCCAGTCGGGGCGGGGGACCCACTACGAGCAGTACTTC. The V call is TRBV7-2, the J call TRBJ2-7; 7 nucleotides line up with TRBD2. In germline, CDR1 is SGHTA, CDR2 FQGNSA. The CDR3 runs to 17 residues. The junction had 14 bases not matched to a gene; V was cut back by 3 bases and J by 3 bases.

This clone was recorded only once. V gene TRBV19 combines with J gene TRBJ2-1; TRBD2 is a possible D gene (5 bases). CDR1 LNHDA and CDR2 SQIVND come from the germline V gene (reference sequence). This CDR3 is 14 amino acids long. Trimming removed 6 bases at V and 0 bases at J, with 9 bases between. In DNA, the CDR3 is TGTGCCAGTAGGAGCCGGGGCTCCTACAATGAGCAGTTCTTC. It is translated as CASRSRGSYNEQFF.

The rearrangement links TRBV7-2 to TRBJ2-7; D is perhaps TRBD2 (6 bases). V shed 0 bases and J shed 3 bases, with 18 bases lying between them. Germline CDR1 reads SGHTA; CDR2 reads FQGNSA. This CDR3 has 17 residues. The CDR3 region has the DNA TGTGCCAGCAGCTTAGCCGCGCGGGCGGGGTTGGTCTACGAGCAGTACTTC. This encodes CASSLAARAGLVYEQYF.

This sequence joins TRBV18 and TRBJ2-1; 8 positions agree with TRBD2. The CDR3 is made up of 15 amino acids. After removal of 1 base from V and 1 base from J, the junction contained 0 bases not matched to a gene. Germline-derived CDR1 and CDR2 are KGHSH and LQKENI. The CDR3, as DNA: TGTGCCAGCTCACCACTAGCGGGATCCTACAATGAGCAGTTCTTC. Translating gives CASSPLAGSYNEQFF.

The chain couples TRBV6-2 or TRBV6-3 to TRBJ1-2; 9 bases fit TRBD1. The V and J ends lost 6 bases and 6 bases, in that order; junction bases with no gene match: 11. Germline V gene lookup returns CDR1 MNHEY and CDR2 SVGEGT. This CDR3 has 15 residues. CDR3 sequence: CASSILVGQGDGYTF. CDR3 coding DNA: TGTGCCAGCAGCATCCTTGTGGGACAGGGAGATGGCTACACCTTC.

This chain uses TRBV9 with TRBJ2-6; TRBD1 matches 7 bases. J gave up 0 bases and V 0 bases, and 9 bases lay outside the gene matches. This CDR3 region has 19 residues. The germline V gene has CDR1 SGDLS and CDR2 YYNGEE. This CDR3 reads CASSVDTGVRFSGANVLTF. CDR3 nucleotide sequence: TGTGCCAGCAGCGTAGACACAGGGGTTCGGTTCTCTGGGGCCAACGTCCTGACTTTC.

This chain connects TRBV7-2 to TRBJ2-7; D might be TRBD1 (6 bases). The CDR3 contains 15 residues. In germline, CDR1 is SGHTA, CDR2 FQGNSA. The V end lost 0 bases, the J end lost 0 bases, and 9 bases lay between the germline ends. CDR3 protein: CASSLAQGLSYEQYF. CDR3 coding DNA: TGTGCCAGCAGCTTAGCTCAGGGGCTCTCCTACGAGCAGTACTTC.

The sample holds a few counts of this clone. V and J are TRBV6-2 or TRBV6-3 and TRBJ2-7; 8 positions match TRBD1. J gave up 5 bases and V 5 bases, and 8 bases lay outside the gene matches. Germline-derived CDR1 and CDR2 are MNHEY and SVGEGT. The CDR3 loop spans 14 amino acids. The CDR3, as DNA: TGTGCCAGCAGTATCAGGGGGCGTTCTCACGAGCAGTACTTC. Its translation: CASSIRGRSHEQYF.

The rearrangement links TRBV7-8 to TRBJ1-5, with 9 bases fitting TRBD1. V lost 2 bases, J lost 4 bases, and 12 bases stayed unmatched. The CDR3 totals 18 residues. CDR1 is SGHVS and CDR2 is FQNEAQ in the germline V gene. CDR3 loop: CASSLRRQGVTLNQPQHF. CDR3 DNA sequence: TGTGCCAGCAGCTTAAGACGACAGGGGGTAACTCTTAATCAGCCCCAGCATTTT.

The chain combines TRBV28 with TRBJ2-7; 8 positions match TRBD1. The CDR3 is made up of 15 amino acids. The V and J ends lost 11 bases and 0 bases, in that order; junction bases with no gene match: 12. Germline loops: CDR1 MDHEN, CDR2 SYDVKM. CDR3 protein: CAGQGSKTSSYEQYF. Here the CDR3 DNA reads TGTGCCGGACAGGGATCCAAAACGAGCTCCTACGAGCAGTACTTC.

The chain joins TRBV7-3 to TRBJ1-1; the D is unclear. CDR1 is SGHTA, CDR2 FQGTGA, per germline. V was shortened by 3 bases and J by 1 base, with 6 bases between the two germline ends. The CDR3 is 13 amino acids. Here the CDR3 reads CASSFWPNTEAFF. CDR3 nucleotides: TGTGCCAGCAGCTTTTGGCCGAACACTGAAGCTTTCTTT. Using reference TRBV7-3 and TRBJ1-1 for the parts outside the CDR3, the full variable domain is GAGVSQTPSNKVTEKGKYVELRCDPISGHTALYWYRQSLGQGPEFLIYFQGTGAADDSGLPNDRFFAVRPEGSVSTLKIQRTERGDSAVYLCASSFWPNTEAFFGQGTRLTVV.

The chain carries TRBV11-2 and TRBJ2-7, with TRBD2 as a possible D gene (6 bases). The CDR3 covers 13 residues. Germline CDR1 is SGHAT and CDR2 is FQNNGV. Deletions cut 5 bases from V and 7 bases from J, with 15 bases between. The CDR3 sequence: CASSPGTDREQYF. CDR3 DNA sequence: TGTGCCAGCAGCCCAGGGACTGATAGAGAGCAGTACTTC.

This clone has a single count. V usage is TRBV1 and J usage is TRBJ2-7; the table's D gene call, TRBD2, was not cross checked with the DNA. TRBV1 has pseudogene status. The CDR3 totals 17 residues. The CDR3 loop reads CTSSQDLSCGDPYEQYF. Written as DNA, the CDR3 is TGCACCAGCAGCCAGGACCTCTCTTGCGGGGATCCCTACGAGCAGTACTTC.

The chain links TRBV6-5 to TRBJ1-4; tentative D call: TRBD1 (6 bases). Germline V gene lookup returns CDR1 MNHEY and CDR2 SVGAGI. CDR3 length: 16 amino acids. Deletions cut 0 bases from V and 8 bases from J, with 16 bases between. The CDR3 is CASSYSRGAGGEKLFF. Here the CDR3 DNA reads TGTGCCAGCAGTTACTCTCGGGGGGCCGGTGGGGAAAAACTGTTTTTT.

The chain has TRBV9 and TRBJ2-1; a possible D gene is TRBD2 (5 bases). V lost 4 bases to trimming and J lost 0 bases, with 17 bases between them. The V gene's germline CDR1 is SGDLS and CDR2 YYNGEE. The CDR3 runs to 17 residues. CDR3 amino acids: CASSPPPSRSSYNEQFF. CDR3 sequence (DNA): TGTGCCAGCAGCCCACCCCCTAGCCGGAGCTCCTACAATGAGCAGTTCTTC.